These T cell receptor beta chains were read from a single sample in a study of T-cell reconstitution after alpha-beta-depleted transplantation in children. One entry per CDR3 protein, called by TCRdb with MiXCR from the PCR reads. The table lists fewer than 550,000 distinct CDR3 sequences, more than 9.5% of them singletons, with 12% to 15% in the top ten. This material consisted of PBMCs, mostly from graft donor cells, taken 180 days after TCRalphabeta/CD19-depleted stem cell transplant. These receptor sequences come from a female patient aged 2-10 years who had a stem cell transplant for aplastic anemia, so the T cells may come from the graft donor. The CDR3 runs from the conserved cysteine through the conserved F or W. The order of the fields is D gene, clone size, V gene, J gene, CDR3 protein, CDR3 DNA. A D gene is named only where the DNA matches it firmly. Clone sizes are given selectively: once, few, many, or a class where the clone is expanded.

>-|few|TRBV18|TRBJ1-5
CASSGDPGQPQHF
TGTGCCAGCTCCGGGGACCCGGGGCAGCCCCAGCATTTT
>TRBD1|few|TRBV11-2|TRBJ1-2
CASSWDRGHGYTF
TGTGCCAGCAGCTGGGACAGGGGGCATGGCTACACCTTC
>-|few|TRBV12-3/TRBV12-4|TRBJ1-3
CASSPTRNTIYF
TGTGCCAGCAGCCCTACTCGAAACACCATATATTTT
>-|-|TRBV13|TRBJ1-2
CASSWFGANYGYTF
TGTGCCAGCAGCTGGTTCGGGGCTAACTATGGCTACACCTTC
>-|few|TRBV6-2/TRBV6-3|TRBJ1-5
CASKARTALNQPQHF
TGTGCCAGCAAGGCTCGGACAGCCCTCAATCAGCCCCAGCATTTT
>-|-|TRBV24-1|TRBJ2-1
CATSERQKEDEQFF
TGTGCCACCAGCGAGAGACAGAAGGAGGATGAGCAGTTCTTC
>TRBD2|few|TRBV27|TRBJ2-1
CASSLVGLAGAYLEQFF
TGTGCCAGCAGTTTGGTTGGGTTAGCGGGAGCGTATCTGGAGCAGTTCTTC
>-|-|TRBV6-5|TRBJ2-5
CASSLQKPGETQYF
TGTGCCAGCAGTCTACAAAAGCCCGGGGAGACCCAGTACTTC
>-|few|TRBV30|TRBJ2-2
CAWRGLTGGLFF
TGTGCCTGGAGGGGACTTACGGGTGGGCTGTTTTTT
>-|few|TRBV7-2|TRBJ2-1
CASSPGWGQNEQFF
TGTGCCAGCAGCCCGGGTTGGGGTCAAAATGAGCAGTTCTTC
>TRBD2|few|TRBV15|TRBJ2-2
CATSPTGGRAPGELFF
TGTGCCACCAGCCCCACCGGCGGGAGGGCCCCCGGGGAGCTGTTTTTT
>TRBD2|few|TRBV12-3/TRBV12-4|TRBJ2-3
CASSNTSGGRYGDTQYF
TGTGCCAGCAGTAACACTAGCGGGGGGAGATACGGAGATACGCAGTATTTT
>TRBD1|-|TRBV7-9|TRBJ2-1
CASSPGQATYNEQFF
TGTGCCAGCAGTCCAGGACAGGCGACCTACAATGAGCAGTTCTTC
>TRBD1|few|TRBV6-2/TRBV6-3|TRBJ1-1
CASSLQGRRTEAFF
TGTGCCAGCAGTCTACAGGGGAGGAGGACTGAAGCTTTCTTT